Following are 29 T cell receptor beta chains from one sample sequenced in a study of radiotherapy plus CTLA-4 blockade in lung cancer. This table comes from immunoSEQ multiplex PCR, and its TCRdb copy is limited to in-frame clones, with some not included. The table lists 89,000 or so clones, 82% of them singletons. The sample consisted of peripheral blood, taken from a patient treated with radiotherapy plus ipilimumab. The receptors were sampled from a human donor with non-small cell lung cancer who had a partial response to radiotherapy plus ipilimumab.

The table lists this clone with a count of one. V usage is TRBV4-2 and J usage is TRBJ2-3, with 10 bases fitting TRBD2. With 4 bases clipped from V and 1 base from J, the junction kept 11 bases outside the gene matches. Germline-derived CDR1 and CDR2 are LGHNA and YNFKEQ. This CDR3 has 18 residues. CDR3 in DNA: TGTGCCAGCAGCCGAACCGTTCCCAGCGGGAGGGGCACAGATACGCAGTATTTT. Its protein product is CASSRTVPSGRGTDTQYF.

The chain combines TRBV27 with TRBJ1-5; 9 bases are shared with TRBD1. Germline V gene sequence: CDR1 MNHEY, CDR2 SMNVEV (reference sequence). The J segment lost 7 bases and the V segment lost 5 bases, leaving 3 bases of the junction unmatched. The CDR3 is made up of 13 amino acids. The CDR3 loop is CASSGDRAQPQHF. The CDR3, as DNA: TGTGCCAGCAGTGGGGACAGGGCGCAGCCCCAGCATTTT.

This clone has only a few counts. Here the CDR3 DNA reads TGTGCCAGCAGCTTGGCGGGACACGCTAACTATGGCTACACCTTC. It encodes CASSLAGHANYGYTF. The chain joins TRBV5-4 to TRBJ1-2; D might be TRBD1 (6 bases). CDR1 SGHNT and CDR2 YYREEE come from the germline V gene (reference sequence). V was cut by 0 bases and J by 0 bases, with 9 bases left in between. This CDR3 spans 15 amino acids.

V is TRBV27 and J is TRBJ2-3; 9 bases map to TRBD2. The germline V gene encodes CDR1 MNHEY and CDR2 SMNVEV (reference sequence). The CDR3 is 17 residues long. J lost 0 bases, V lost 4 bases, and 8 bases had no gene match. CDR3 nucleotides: TGTGCCAGCAGTTCGGGCGGGAGGGCCGGAAGCACAGATACGCAGTATTTT. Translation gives CASSSGGRAGSTDTQYF.

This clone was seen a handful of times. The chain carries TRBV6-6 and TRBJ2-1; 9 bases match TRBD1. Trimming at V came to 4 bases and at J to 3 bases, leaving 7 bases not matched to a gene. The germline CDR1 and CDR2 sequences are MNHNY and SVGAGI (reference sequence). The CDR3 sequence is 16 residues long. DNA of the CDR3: TGTGCCAGCAGTTTGTCACCGGGACAGGGCTACAATGAGCAGTTCTTC. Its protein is CASSLSPGQGYNEQFF.

CDR3 loop: CASSKPGQGSNTEAFF. The CDR3 nucleotides are TGTGCCAGCAGCAAGCCGGGACAGGGATCGAACACTGAAGCTTTCTTT. The chain links TRBV21-1 to TRBJ1-1; the D call in the table, TRBD1, was not verified against the DNA. TRBV21-1 is tagged as a pseudogene. CDR3 length equals 16 residues.

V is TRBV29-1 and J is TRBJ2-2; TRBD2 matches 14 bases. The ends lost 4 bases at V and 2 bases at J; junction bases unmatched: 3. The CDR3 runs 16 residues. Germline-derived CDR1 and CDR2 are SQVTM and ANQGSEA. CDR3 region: CSVGGLAGANTGELFF. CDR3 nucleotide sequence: TGCAGCGTTGGGGGACTAGCGGGAGCTAACACCGGGGAGCTGTTTTTT.

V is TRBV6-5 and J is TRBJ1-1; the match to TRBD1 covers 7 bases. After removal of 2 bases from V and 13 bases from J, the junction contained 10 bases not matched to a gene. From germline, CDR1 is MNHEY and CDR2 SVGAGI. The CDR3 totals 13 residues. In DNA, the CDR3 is TGTGCCAGCAGTTACGACTCGACAGGGAGTTGTTTCTTT. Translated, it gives CASSYDSTGSCFF.

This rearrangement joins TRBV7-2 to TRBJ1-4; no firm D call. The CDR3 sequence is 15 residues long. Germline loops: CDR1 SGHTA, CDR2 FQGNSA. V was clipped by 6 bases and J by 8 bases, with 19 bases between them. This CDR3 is CASSKSARSQEKLFF. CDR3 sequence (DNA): TGTGCCAGCAGTAAGTCAGCCAGGTCTCAAGAAAAACTGTTTTTT.

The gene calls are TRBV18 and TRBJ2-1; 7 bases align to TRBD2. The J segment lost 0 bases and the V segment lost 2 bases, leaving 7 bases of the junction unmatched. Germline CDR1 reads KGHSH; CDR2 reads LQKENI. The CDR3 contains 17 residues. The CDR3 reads CASSPSMGGSSYNEQFF. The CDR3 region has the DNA TGTGCCAGCTCACCATCAATGGGCGGGAGCTCCTACAATGAGCAGTTCTTC.

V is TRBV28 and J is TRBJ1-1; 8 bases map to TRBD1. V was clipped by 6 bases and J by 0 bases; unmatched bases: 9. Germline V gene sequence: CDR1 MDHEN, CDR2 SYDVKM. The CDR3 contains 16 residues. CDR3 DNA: TGTGCCAGCAGCCTCCGACAGGGGCTTTTGAACACTGAAGCTTTCTTT. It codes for CASSLRQGLLNTEAFF.

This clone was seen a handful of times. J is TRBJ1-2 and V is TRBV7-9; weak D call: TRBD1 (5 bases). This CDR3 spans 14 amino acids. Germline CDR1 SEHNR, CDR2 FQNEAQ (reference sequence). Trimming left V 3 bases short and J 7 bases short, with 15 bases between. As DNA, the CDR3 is TGTGCCAGCAGCTTCGCCGGGGGATTCAGTGGCTACACCTTC. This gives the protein CASSFAGGFSGYTF.

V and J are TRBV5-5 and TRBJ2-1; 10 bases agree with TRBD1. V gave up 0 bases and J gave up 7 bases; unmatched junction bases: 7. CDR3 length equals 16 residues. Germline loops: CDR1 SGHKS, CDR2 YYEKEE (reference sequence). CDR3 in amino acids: CASSLVATGGRNEQFF. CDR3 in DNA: TGTGCCAGCAGCTTGGTCGCGACAGGGGGCAGGAATGAGCAGTTCTTC.

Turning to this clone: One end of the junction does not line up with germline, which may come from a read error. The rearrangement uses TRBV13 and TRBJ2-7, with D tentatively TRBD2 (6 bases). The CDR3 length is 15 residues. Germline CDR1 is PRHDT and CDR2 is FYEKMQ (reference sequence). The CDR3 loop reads CASSQDGASDYEQYF. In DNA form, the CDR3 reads TGCGCCAGCAGCCAAGATGGGGCTAGCGACTACGAGCAGTACTTC.

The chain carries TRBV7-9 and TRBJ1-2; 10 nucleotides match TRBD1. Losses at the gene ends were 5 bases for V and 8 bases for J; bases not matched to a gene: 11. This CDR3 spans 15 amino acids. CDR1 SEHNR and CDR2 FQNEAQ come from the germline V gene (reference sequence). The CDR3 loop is CASSPGTGDLVGYTF. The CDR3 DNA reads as TGTGCCAGCAGCCCCGGGACAGGGGATCTCGTAGGCTACACCTTC.

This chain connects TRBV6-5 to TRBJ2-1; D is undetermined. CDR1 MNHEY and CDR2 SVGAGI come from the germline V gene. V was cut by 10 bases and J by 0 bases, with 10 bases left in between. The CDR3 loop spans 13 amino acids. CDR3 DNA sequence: TGTGCCACCCACCTGAGCTCCTACAATGAGCAGTTCTTC. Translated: CATHLSSYNEQFF.

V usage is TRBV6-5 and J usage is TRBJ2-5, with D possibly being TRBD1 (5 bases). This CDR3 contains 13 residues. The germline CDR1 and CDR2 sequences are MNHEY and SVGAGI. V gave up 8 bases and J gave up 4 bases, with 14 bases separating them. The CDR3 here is CASLQGRGETQYF. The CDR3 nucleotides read TGTGCCAGCCTCCAGGGAAGGGGAGAGACCCAGTACTTC.

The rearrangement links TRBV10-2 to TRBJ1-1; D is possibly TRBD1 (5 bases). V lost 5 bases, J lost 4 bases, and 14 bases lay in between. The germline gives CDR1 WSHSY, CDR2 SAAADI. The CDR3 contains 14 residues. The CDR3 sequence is CASSFDSWSTEAFF. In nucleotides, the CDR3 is TGCGCCAGCAGTTTTGACAGCTGGAGCACTGAAGCTTTCTTT.

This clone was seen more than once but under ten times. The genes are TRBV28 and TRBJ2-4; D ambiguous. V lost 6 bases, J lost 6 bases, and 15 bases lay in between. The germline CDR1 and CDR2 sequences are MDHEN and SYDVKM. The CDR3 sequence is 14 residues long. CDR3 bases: TGTGCCAGCAGCCGTGGTGAGTCCTCAAACATTCAGTACTTC. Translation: CASSRGESSNIQYF.

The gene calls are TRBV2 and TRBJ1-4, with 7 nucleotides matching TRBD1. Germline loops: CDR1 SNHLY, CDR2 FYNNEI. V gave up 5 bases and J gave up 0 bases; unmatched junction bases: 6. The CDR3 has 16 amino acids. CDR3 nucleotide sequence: TGTGCCAGCAGTCCGACAGGGCCTGCAACTAATGAAAAACTGTTTTTT. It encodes CASSPTGPATNEKLFF.

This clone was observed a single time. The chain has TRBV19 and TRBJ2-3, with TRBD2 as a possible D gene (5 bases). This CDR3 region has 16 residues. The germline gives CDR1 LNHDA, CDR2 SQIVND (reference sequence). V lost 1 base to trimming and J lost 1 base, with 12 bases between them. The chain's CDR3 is CASSIGGSSGTDTQYF. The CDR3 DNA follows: TGTGCCAGTAGTATAGGTGGGAGTAGTGGCACAGATACGCAGTATTTT.

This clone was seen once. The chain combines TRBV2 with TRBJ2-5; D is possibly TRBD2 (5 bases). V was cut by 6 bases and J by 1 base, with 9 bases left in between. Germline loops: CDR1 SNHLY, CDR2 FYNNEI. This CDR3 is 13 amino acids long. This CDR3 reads CASSFRGQETQYF. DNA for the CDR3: TGTGCCAGCAGCTTCCGGGGCCAAGAGACCCAGTACTTC.

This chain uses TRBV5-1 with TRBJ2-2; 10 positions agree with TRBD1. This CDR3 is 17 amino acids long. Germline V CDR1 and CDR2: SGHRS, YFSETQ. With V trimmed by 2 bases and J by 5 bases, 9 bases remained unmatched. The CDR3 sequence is CASSFPGTGEYTGELFF. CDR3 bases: TGCGCCAGCAGCTTTCCCGGGACAGGGGAGTATACCGGGGAGCTGTTTTTT.

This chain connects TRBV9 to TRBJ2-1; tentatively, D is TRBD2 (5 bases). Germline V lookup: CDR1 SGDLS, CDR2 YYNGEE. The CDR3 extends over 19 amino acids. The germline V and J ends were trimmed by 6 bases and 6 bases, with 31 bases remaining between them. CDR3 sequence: CASNPTPTPWTGVGNEQFF. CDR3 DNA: TGTGCCAGCAATCCCACCCCCACCCCCTGGACTGGCGTCGGCAATGAGCAGTTCTTC.

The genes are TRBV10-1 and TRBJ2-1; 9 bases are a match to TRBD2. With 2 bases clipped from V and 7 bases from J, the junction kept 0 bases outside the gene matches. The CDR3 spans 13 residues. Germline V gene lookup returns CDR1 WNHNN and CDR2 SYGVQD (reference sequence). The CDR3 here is CASSEGLANEQFF. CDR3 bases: TGCGCCAGCAGTGAGGGACTAGCGAATGAGCAGTTCTTC.

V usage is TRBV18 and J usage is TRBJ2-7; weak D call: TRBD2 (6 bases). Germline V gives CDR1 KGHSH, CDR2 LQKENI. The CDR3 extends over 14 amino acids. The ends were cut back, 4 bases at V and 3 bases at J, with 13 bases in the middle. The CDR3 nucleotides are TGTGCCAGCTCACGCGCAGGGACTCTCTACGAGCAGTACTTC. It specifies CASSRAGTLYEQYF.

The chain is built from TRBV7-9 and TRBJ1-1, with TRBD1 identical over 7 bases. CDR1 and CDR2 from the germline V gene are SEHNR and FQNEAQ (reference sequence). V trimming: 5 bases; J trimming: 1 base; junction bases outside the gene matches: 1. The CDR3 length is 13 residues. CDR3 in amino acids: CASSRTGNTEAFF. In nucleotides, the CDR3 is TGTGCCAGCAGCAGGACAGGGAACACTGAAGCTTTCTTT.

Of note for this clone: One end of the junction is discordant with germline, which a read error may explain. In DNA, the CDR3 is TGTGCCAGCAGGGAAGGACAGGGGATAAGTCAGCCCCAGCATTTT. Its protein product is CASREGQGISQPQHF. This chain connects TRBV2 to TRBJ1-5; 9 bases are a match to TRBD1. The CDR3 has 15 amino acids. The germline gives CDR1 SNHLY, CDR2 FYNNEI. Complete variable domain (other parts from reference TRBV2 and TRBJ1-5): EPEVTQTPSHQVTQMGQEVILRCVPISNHLYFYWYRQILGQKVEFLVSFYNNEISEKSEIFDDQFSVERPDGSNFTLKIRSTKLEDSAMYFCASREGQGISQPQHFGDGTRLSIL.

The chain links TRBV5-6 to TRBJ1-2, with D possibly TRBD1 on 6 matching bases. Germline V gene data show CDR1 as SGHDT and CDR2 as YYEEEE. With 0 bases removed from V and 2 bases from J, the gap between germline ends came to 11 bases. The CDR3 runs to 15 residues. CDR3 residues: CASSLVGGTNYGYTF. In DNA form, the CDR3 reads TGTGCCAGCAGCTTGGTTGGGGGCACCAACTATGGCTACACCTTC.